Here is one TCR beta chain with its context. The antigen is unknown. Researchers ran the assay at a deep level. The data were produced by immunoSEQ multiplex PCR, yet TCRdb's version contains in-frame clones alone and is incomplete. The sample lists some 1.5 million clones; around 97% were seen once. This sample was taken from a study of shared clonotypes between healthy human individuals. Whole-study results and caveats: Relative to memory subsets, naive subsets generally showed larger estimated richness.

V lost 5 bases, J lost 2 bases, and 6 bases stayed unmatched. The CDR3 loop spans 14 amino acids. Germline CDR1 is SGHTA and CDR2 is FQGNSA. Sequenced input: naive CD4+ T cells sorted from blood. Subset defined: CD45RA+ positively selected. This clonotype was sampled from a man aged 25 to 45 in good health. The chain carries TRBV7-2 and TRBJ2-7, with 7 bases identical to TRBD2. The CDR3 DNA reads TGTGCCAGCAGCGAGGCGGGAGTTACCTACGAGCAGTACTTC. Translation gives CASSEAGVTYEQYF.